Detailed here is one T cell receptor beta chain. The antigen is not known. The sample belongs to a study of identical twins. Study-level findings and limits: Abundant beta clonotypes from cord blood bore fewer insertions; memory repertoires lacked this pattern.

TCRdb itself ran the 5' RACE reads through MiXCR, one entry per CDR3 protein. This sample carries under 350,000 distinct CDR3 sequences, 7.5% to 9.5% of them seen once, and the ten largest clones take approximately 6.5%. The CDR3 totals 14 residues. The data were also submitted as part of a second study, on yellow fever vaccine responses in identical twins.

The source of this sequence is a young woman in good health. Sequencing was performed on CD8+ T cells sorted from blood. V is TRBV21-1 and J is TRBJ2-7. TRBV21-1 is a documented pseudogene. CDR3 coding DNA: TGTGCCAGCAGCAACCAGGACAGCTCCTACGAGCAGTACTTC. It is translated as CASSNQDSSYEQYF.